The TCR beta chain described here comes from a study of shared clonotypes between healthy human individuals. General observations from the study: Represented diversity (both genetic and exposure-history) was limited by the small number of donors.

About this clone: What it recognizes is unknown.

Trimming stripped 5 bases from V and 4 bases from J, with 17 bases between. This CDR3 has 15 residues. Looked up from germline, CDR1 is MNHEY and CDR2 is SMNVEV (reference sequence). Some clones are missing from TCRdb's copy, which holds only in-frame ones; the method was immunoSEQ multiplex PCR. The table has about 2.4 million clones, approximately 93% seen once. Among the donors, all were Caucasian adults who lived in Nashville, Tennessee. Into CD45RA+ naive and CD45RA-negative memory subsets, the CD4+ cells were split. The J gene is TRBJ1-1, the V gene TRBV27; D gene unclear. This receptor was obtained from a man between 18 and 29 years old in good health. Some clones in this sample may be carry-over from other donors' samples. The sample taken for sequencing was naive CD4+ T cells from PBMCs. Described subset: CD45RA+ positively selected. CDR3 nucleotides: TGTGCCAGCAGTCTGGCCCGACCGAGGTCCACTGAAGCTTTCTTT. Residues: CASSLARPRSTEAFF.